Below are 18 T cell receptor beta chains sequenced from a single sample in a study of technical replicates of blood from a few donors. The table came from immunoSEQ multiplex PCR; TCRdb's copy has only in-frame clones and leaves some out. The sample has around 10,000 clones, 90% to 95% seen once. The sample was PBMCs. Receptors were obtained from a human donor in good health.

This clone was seen a single time. This chain links TRBV5-1 with TRBJ1-1, with 7 positions matching TRBD1. Unmatched junction bases numbered 11, after V lost 5 bases and J lost 7 bases. Germline V lookup: CDR1 SGHRS, CDR2 YFSETQ. The CDR3 has 14 residues. The chain's CDR3 is CASSPRQGSGEAFF. The CDR3 coding sequence is TGCGCCAGCAGTCCACGACAGGGCTCTGGTGAAGCTTTCTTT.

The chain joins TRBV5-1 to TRBJ2-5; no clear D gene. The V end lost 4 bases, the J end lost 3 bases, and 13 bases lay between the germline ends. From germline, CDR1 is SGHRS and CDR2 YFSETQ. The CDR3 is made up of 14 amino acids. The CDR3 DNA is TGCGCCAGCAGCCAGGTTACGGTTGAAGAGACCCAGTACTTC. This codes for CASSQVTVEETQYF.

This sequence joins TRBV6-1 and TRBJ2-5, with TRBD2 matching over 8 bases. CDR3 length: 12 residues. The germline gives CDR1 MNHNS, CDR2 SASEGT. The CDR3 is CALSGGVRTQYF. The CDR3 DNA is TGTGCTCTGTCGGGGGGGGTGAGGACCCAGTACTTC.

The chain links TRBV28 to TRBJ1-1, with 7 bases that match TRBD1. The V gene end was trimmed by 6 bases and the J gene end by 1 base; junction bases not matched to a gene: 14. The CDR3 runs 17 residues. In germline, CDR1 is MDHEN, CDR2 SYDVKM. The CDR3 sequence is CASRTYRGPHANTEAFF. CDR3 sequence (DNA): TGTGCCAGCAGGACCTACAGGGGACCCCATGCGAACACTGAAGCTTTCTTT.

The J gene is TRBJ1-2, the V gene TRBV27; D is unclear. This CDR3 has 13 amino acids. V lost 6 bases and J lost 2, with 10 bases in between. CDR1 and CDR2 (germline): MNHEY, SMNVEV (reference sequence). The CDR3 loop reads CASSLYLNYGYTF. In DNA form, the CDR3 reads TGTGCCAGCAGCCTGTACTTAAACTATGGCTACACCTTC.

The CDR3 region is CASRWEGYTEAFF. The CDR3 region has the DNA TGTGCCAGCCGCTGGGAGGGGTACACTGAAGCTTTCTTT. This chain joins TRBV2 and TRBJ1-1, with D perhaps TRBD1 (5 bases). The CDR3 spans 13 residues. Germline V gene lookup returns CDR1 SNHLY and CDR2 FYNNEI. V lost 8 bases and J lost 3, with 13 bases in between.

The chain links TRBV30 to TRBJ2-7; weak D call: TRBD2 (5 bases). This CDR3 contains 13 residues. The V gene lost 5 bases and the J gene lost 7 bases, with 18 bases spanning the gap. Per germline, CDR1 GTSNPN and CDR2 SVGIG (reference sequence). CDR3 bases: TGTGCCTGGGAGGGTACCACTTCGGGGGAGCAGTACTTC. It encodes CAWEGTTSGEQYF.

The chain has TRBV7-8 and TRBJ2-7; 9 bases line up with TRBD2. Per the germline V gene, CDR1 is SGHVS and CDR2 is FQNEAQ. The CDR3 consists of 14 residues. V dropped 5 bases and J dropped 5; count of bases not matched to a gene: 7. CDR3 in DNA: TGTGCCAGCAGCCCGGGGACTAGCAGCGACGAGCAGTACTTC. It encodes CASSPGTSSDEQYF.

The rearrangement uses TRBV29-1 and TRBJ2-5; tentative D call: TRBD2 (6 bases). This CDR3 has 12 amino acids. Per germline, CDR1 SQVTM and CDR2 ANQGSEA. The ends were cut back, 7 bases at V and 3 bases at J, with 12 bases in the middle. The CDR3 nucleotides read TGCAGCGGATCTAGCGCCGAAGAGACCCAGTACTTC. As protein: CSGSSAEETQYF.

The chain joins TRBV27 to TRBJ2-1; D is perhaps TRBD2 (5 bases). Germline V gene sequence: CDR1 MNHEY, CDR2 SMNVEV (reference sequence). Trimming shortened V by 6 bases and J by 9 bases, and 18 bases separated the two germline ends. The CDR3 is 14 amino acids. The CDR3 nucleotides read TGTGCCAGCAGGGGCGTAGCGAGGGAGAGTGAGCAGTTCTTC. Its protein product is CASRGVARESEQFF.

With regard to this clone: Other nucleotide sequences from this sample produce the same CDR3. The chain links TRBV5-1 to TRBJ1-2; 8 nucleotides agree with TRBD1. The CDR3 extends over 13 amino acids. V lost 2 bases, J lost 7 bases, and 4 bases stayed unmatched. Germline V gives CDR1 SGHRS, CDR2 YFSETQ. This chain's CDR3 is CASSFGQGGGYTF. CDR3 coding DNA: TGCGCCAGCAGCTTCGGACAGGGAGGTGGCTACACCTTC.

This rearrangement joins TRBV6-6 to TRBJ1-5; TRBD1 matches 7 bases. Germline loops: CDR1 MNHNY, CDR2 SVGAGI (reference sequence). The CDR3 is 16 residues long. Losses at the gene ends were 6 bases for V and 3 bases for J; bases not matched to a gene: 11. For the CDR3, the DNA is TGTGCCAGCAGGGAAATCGGGACAGCTAACAATCAGCCCCAGCATTTT. This translates into CASREIGTANNQPQHF.

V and J are TRBV6-6 and TRBJ2-7, with 8 bases matching TRBD1. The CDR3 is made up of 14 amino acids. Germline loops: CDR1 MNHNY, CDR2 SVGAGI (reference sequence). The trim removed 7 bases at V and 1 base at J, leaving 6 bases unmatched. The CDR3 sequence is CASNGQGGSYEQYF. DNA for the CDR3: TGTGCCAGCAACGGACAGGGTGGATCCTACGAGCAGTACTTC.

V usage is TRBV5-8 and J usage is TRBJ1-1, with unresolved D. Germline CDR1 SGHTS, CDR2 YDEGEE. This CDR3 is 14 amino acids long. Trimming shortened V by 6 bases and J by 4 bases, and 16 bases separated the two germline ends. The CDR3 DNA sequence: TGTGCCAGCAACCCCGGGGAGTGGGGCACTGAAGCTTTCTTT. Amino acids: CASNPGEWGTEAFF.

The rearrangement joins TRBV5-1 to TRBJ2-7; TRBD1 aligns across 11 bases. Trimming cost V 4 bases and J 4 bases; bases outside gene matches: 10. The germline V gene has CDR1 SGHRS and CDR2 YFSETQ. The CDR3 totals 16 residues. CDR3 amino acids: CASSRTGGESGYEQYF. Here the CDR3 DNA reads TGCGCCAGCAGCCGGACAGGGGGCGAAAGTGGGTACGAGCAGTACTTC.

The chain links TRBV6-4 to TRBJ2-3; 8 bases are shared with TRBD1. Germline V gives CDR1 MRHNA, CDR2 SNTAGT. The CDR3 runs 14 residues. V shed 7 bases and J 2 bases; nucleotides not matched to a gene: 5. CDR3: CASTPGQDTDTQYF. In nucleotides, the CDR3 is TGTGCCAGCACACCGGGACAGGACACAGATACGCAGTATTTT.

This chain uses TRBV7-9 with TRBJ1-5; D remains unclear. There are 12 residues in the CDR3. V lost 2 bases, J lost 3 bases, and 2 bases lay in between. Germline V CDR1 and CDR2: SEHNR, FQNEAQ (reference sequence). The CDR3 region has the DNA TGTGCCAGCAGCTTACACAATCAGCCCCAGCATTTT. Amino acid sequence: CASSLHNQPQHF.

The chain has TRBV5-1 and TRBJ1-1; D unclear. Germline V lookup: CDR1 SGHRS, CDR2 YFSETQ. This CDR3 region has 16 residues. V was trimmed by 1 base and J by 1 base, leaving 14 bases between them. CDR3 coding DNA: TGCGCCAGCAGCTTGTTCGACTGGAGAGGGAACACTGAAGCTTTCTTT. Amino acid sequence: CASSLFDWRGNTEAFF.